Sequencing of this TCR beta chain was carried out in a study of shared clonotypes between healthy human individuals. CDR1 and CDR2 (germline): KGHSH, LQKENI. V was pared by 8 bases and J by 3 bases, with 13 bases between. The CDR3 consists of 13 residues. Sequencing was at deep level. Sequenced by immunoSEQ multiplex PCR; TCRdb stores in-frame clones only, minus some. The repertoire includes almost 750,000 clones, 72% of them detected once, and more than 1.5% sits in the top ten. Findings and caveats of the study: In this cohort, only blood was sampled, and tissue repertoires likely differ. What rarefaction showed was incomplete sorted-subset sequencing despite large depth. In contrast to clonotypes shared by all four donors, non-shared clonotypes had lower generation probabilities.

For this clone: Its antigen is not identified.

The clonotype comes from a woman between 25 and 40 years old in good health. What was sequenced was memory CD4+ T cells sorted from blood. Subset defined: CD45RA-negative fraction. V gene TRBV18 combines with J gene TRBJ1-1; perhaps TRBD1 as D (5 bases). The CDR3 region has the DNA TGTGCCAGCCTCCAGGGAATGGACACTGAAGCTTTCTTT. Translating it yields CASLQGMDTEAFF.